This T cell receptor (beta chain) was captured by sequencing in a study of neoadjuvant nivolumab and ipilimumab in lung cancer. Whole-study context: Patients got nivolumab 3 mg/kg on days 1, 15 and 29; combination added ipilimumab 1 mg/kg day 1. Study-wide results and caveats: TCR clonality did not significantly correlate with pathologic tumor regression. TCR richness and clonality were higher in tumors than adjacent uninvolved lung. Higher pretherapy blood TCR richness went with higher resected-tumor richness.

About this clone: Its antigen is unidentified.

Looked up from germline, CDR1 is SNHLY and CDR2 is FYNNEI. The CDR3 has 15 residues. V gave up 4 bases and J gave up 4 bases, with 14 bases separating them. Method: immunoSEQ multiplex PCR; TCRdb's copy keeps in-frame clones and lacks some. Of over 15,000 clones detected, approximately 79% appear once; the ten largest clones hold about 7.8%. The TCR comes from an adult with non-small cell lung cancer. The gene calls are TRBV2 and TRBJ1-5; D remains unclear. Material: tumor tissue, obtained after neoadjuvant nivolumab, alone or with ipilimumab, at or shortly before surgery. The CDR3 sequence: CASSVSTIGNQPQHF. CDR3 coding DNA: TGTGCCAGCAGTGTCTCTACAATAGGAAATCAGCCCCAGCATTTT.